This T cell receptor beta chain was documented in a study of CD4+ T cells in melanoma. Study-wide results and limits: CD8+ T cell, macrophage and B cell function reportedly correlated with neoantigen-specific CD4+ T cells. Neoantigen-specific CD4+ T cells in melanoma reportedly had diverse differentiation states.

Using immunoSEQ multiplex PCR, the repertoire was profiled, and TCRdb retains in-frame clones only, with some absent. The sample lists about 9,900 clones; roughly three quarters were seen once. Germline V gene sequence: CDR1 LNHNV, CDR2 YYDKDF (reference sequence). J lost 6 bases, V lost 1 base, and 9 bases had no gene match. The CDR3 is 16 amino acids. Note on this clone: Its antigen is unidentified.

The TCR originated in a human donor with melanoma. The sequencing input was peripheral blood. V usage is TRBV15 and J usage is TRBJ2-1; 7 nucleotides match TRBD2. DNA of the CDR3: TGTGCCACCAGCAGAGGGGAGGGGCCCAACACCAATGAGCAGTTCTTC. This translates into CATSRGEGPNTNEQFF.